This T cell receptor beta chain originates from a study of T cell repertoires in cytomegalovirus infection. Across the whole study: Public TCR beta signature analysis indicated the presence of both CMV infection and matching HLA type.

In its sample, this clonotype was seen a few times. Its antigen remains unknown. TCRdb used MiXCR to reprocess the reads, holding one entry per CDR3 protein. The sample includes around 340,000 distinct CDR3 sequences, 25% to 30% of them seen just once. V shed 7 bases and J shed 6 bases, with 15 bases lying between them. Germline V gene lookup returns CDR1 SEHNR and CDR2 FQNEAQ (reference sequence). The length of the CDR3 is 13 residues. The sequence derives from a human donor in good health (CMV status not recorded). Some clones in this sample may be carry-over from other donors' samples. The starting material was cultured PBMCs, obtained from culture after CMV antigen stimulation. The rearrangement links TRBV7-9 to TRBJ1-2; a possible D gene is TRBD1 (5 bases). DNA for the CDR3: TGTGCCAGCAACTTGGGGAGGGGAAATGGCTACACCTTC. This sequence encodes CASNLGRGNGYTF.